This T cell receptor (beta chain) is drawn from a study of control samples from healthy donors and cancer patients. Repertoires were generated with immunoSEQ multiplex PCR, while TCRdb's copy carries only in-frame clones and drops some. Here the sample spans some 99,000 clones, about nine tenths being singletons. Germline V lookup: CDR1 SEHNR, CDR2 FQNEAQ (reference sequence). CDR3 length: 14 amino acids. Trimming left V 9 bases short and J 1 base short, with 15 bases between. This clonotype was sampled from a human donor in good health. The donor label of this sample is uncertain. The J gene is TRBJ1-1, the V gene TRBV7-9, with a weak D call TRBD1 (5 bases). The sequenced sample was blood. The CDR3 is CASSYSGENTEAFF. The CDR3 DNA reads as TGTGCCAGTTCTTACTCGGGGGAGAACACTGAAGCTTTCTTT.